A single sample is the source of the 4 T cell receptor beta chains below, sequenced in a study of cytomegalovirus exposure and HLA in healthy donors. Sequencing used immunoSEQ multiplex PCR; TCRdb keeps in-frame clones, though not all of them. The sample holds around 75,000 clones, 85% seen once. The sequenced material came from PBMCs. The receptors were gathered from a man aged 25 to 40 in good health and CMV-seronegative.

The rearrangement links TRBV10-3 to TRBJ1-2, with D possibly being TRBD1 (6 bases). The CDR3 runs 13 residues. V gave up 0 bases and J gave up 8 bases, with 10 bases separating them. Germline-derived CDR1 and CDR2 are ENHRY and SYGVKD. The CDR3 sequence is CAISESTGLGYTF. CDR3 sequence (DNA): TGTGCCATCAGTGAGTCAACAGGGCTCGGCTACACCTTC.

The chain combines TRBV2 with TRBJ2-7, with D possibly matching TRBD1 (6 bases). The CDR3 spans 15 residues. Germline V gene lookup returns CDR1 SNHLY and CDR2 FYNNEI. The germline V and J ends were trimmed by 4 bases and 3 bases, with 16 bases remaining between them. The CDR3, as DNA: TGTGCCAGCAGTGCTCAGGGGATTGGACTCTACGAGCAGTACTTC. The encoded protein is CASSAQGIGLYEQYF.

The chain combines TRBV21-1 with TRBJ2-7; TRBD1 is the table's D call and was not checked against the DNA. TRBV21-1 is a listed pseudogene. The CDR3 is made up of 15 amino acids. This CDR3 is CASSTSRVVSYEQYF. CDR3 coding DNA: TGTGCCAGCAGCACCTCCAGGGTCGTCTCCTACGAGCAGTACTTC.

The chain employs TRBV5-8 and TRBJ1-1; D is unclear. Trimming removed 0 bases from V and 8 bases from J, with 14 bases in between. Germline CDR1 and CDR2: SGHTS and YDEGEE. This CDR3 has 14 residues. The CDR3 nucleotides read TGTGCCAGCAGCTTGGCCGGTACTGGCGGGGAAGCTTTCTTT. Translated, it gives CASSLAGTGGEAFF.